This T cell receptor (beta chain) is drawn from a study of response to subunit inactivated influenza vaccine. TCRdb redid the calling of the RT-PCR reads with MiXCR, one entry per CDR3 protein. The data contain approximately 730,000 distinct CDR3 sequences, roughly 13% of them seen just once; the ten biggest clones take up around 7.3%. Study results and limitations: A suggestion made by the authors is that each seasonal influenza vaccination recruits few new T cells.

The germline gives CDR1 SGHTA, CDR2 FQGNSA. V was clipped by 2 bases and J by 1 base, with 11 bases between them. The CDR3 has 15 amino acids. Concerning this clonotype: Its specificity is not known.

The TCR sequence derives from a man in his fifties who received an inactivated influenza vaccine. The V and J genes are TRBV7-2 and TRBJ2-5; no firm D call. This sample comprised PBMCs from blood, obtained roughly 15 days before vaccination. The DNA for the CDR3 is TGTGCCAGCAGCTTAATTTCCTGGGCCCAAGAGACCCAGTACTTC. Translating it yields CASSLISWAQETQYF.